This T cell receptor beta chain was recorded in a study of blood T cell repertoires in COVID-19. The CDR3 has 17 residues. CDR1 is LGHDT and CDR2 is YNNKEL in the germline V gene (reference sequence). The V and J ends lost 1 base and 5 bases, in that order; junction bases with no gene match: 9. This clone was recorded once. Here immunoSEQ multiplex PCR was the method, and the copy in TCRdb shows in-frame clones only, minus some. The data show some 130,000 clones, with 70% to 90% seen just once and approximately 10% held by the top ten. The sample taken for sequencing was peripheral blood. The rearrangement links TRBV3-1 (or the pseudogene TRBV3-2) to TRBJ2-1; TRBD1 agrees at 9 bases. This TCR was sampled from a man in his fifties or sixties with acute or convalescent COVID-19. The CDR3 reads CASSQAYRGQRDNEQFF. CDR3 DNA: TGTGCCAGCAGCCAAGCATACAGGGGGCAACGGGACAATGAGCAGTTCTTC.